The entry below gives a single T cell receptor (beta chain) sequence along with its context. These data originate in a study of blood T cell repertoires in COVID-19. Study information: Acute and convalescent COVID-19 specimens originated in the United States, Italy and Spain. T cells, B-cell-depleted T cells, or PBMCs supplied cDNA or gDNA.

The CDR3 covers 12 residues. Trimming shortened V by 4 bases and J by 5 bases, and 8 bases separated the two germline ends. Germline CDR1 SGHTA, CDR2 FQGNSA. As originally analysed: Reference gene primer amplification yielded estimated nucleated cell counts. Produced via immunoSEQ multiplex PCR; TCRdb's table is partial and in-frame only. The DNA was the basis for D and trimming; V, J and clone size are from that table. The data hold 150,000 to 200,000 clones, with nearly 90% observed a single time. The TCR sequence derives from a man between 18 and 35 years old who had recovered from COVID-19. Sequenced: peripheral blood. The V call is TRBV7-2, the J call TRBJ2-5, with unresolved D. The CDR3 protein is CASSSRAETQYF. The CDR3 DNA is TGTGCCAGCAGCTCCCGCGCCGAGACCCAGTACTTC.